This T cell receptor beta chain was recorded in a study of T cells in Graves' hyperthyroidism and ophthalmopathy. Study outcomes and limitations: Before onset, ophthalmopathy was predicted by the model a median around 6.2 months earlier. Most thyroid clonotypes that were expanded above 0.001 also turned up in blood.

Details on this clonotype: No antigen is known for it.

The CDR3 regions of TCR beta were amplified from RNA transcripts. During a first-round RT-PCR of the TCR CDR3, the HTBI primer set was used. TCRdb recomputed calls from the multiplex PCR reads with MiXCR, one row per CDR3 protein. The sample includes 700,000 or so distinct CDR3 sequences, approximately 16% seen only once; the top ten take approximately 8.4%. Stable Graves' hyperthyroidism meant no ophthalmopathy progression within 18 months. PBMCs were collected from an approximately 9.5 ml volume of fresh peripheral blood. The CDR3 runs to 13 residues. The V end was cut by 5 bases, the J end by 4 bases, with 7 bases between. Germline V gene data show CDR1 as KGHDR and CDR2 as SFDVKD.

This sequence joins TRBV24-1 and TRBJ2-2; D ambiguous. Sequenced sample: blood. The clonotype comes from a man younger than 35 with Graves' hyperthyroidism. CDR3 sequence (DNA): TGTGCCACCAGTGCTGCCCCCACCGGGGAGCTGTTTTTT. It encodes CATSAAPTGELFF.